The following is a T cell receptor beta chain sequence with its context. Its antigen is as yet unknown. The CDR3 totals 15 residues. Germline CDR1 GTSNPN, CDR2 SVGIG (reference sequence). The J segment lost 7 bases and the V segment lost 3 bases, leaving 7 bases of the junction unmatched. Negative isolation was used for CD8+ and CD4+ T cells and FACS enrichment for TEMRA cells. This sample is drawn from a study of CD8 T cells in Susac syndrome. RNA was extracted with the RNeasy kit, and a quantity of roughly 0.5 to 1 ug was reverse transcribed using random hexamers. Multiplex immunoSEQ PCR targeted 54 Vbeta and 13 Jbeta TCR beta segments. TCRdb recomputed calls from the immunoSEQ multiplex PCR reads with MiXCR, one row per CDR3 protein. The sample consists of about 300,000 distinct CDR3 sequences, roughly 85% of them appearing once. Findings of the study overall: The study recognized that its TCR sequencing and HLA analysis covered a relatively small number of individuals.

Sequenced sample: CD8+ T cells from PBMCs. This TCR was recovered from a human donor with multiple sclerosis. The chain uses TRBV30 and TRBJ2-1; the match to TRBD2 covers 12 bases. This CDR3 is CAWRWTSGAPNEQFF. CDR3 DNA sequence: TGTGCCTGGAGGTGGACTAGCGGGGCGCCGAATGAGCAGTTCTTC.